A single T cell receptor beta chain is shown here with its context. The antigen this receptor binds is unknown. No much larger clonotype is one base removed from it; base qualities were not supplied. The immunoSEQ Assay, a bias-controlled multiplex PCR, was used to amplify TCRbeta CDR3 regions from genomic DNA. On the authors' methods: Within the assay, amplification of reference gene primers was used to estimate how many nucleated cells each sample contained. To quantify the absolute abundance of each unique TCRbeta CDR3 rearrangement, sequence reads were collapsed and filtered. For each sample, productive Simpson clonality was calculated as the square root of Simpson's diversity index across productive rearrangements. Imported from immuneACCESS, the table was reduced by TCRdb to in-frame sequences with V and J called. These copies leave out some clones; in studies compared against another copy, an unresolved V gene accounts for under half, and the cause of the remainder is not known. V and J calls and clone size are copied from that table; D and trimming were computed from the DNA. This sample holds approximately 140,000 clones; 80% to 90% were observed only once. The ten largest make up roughly 3.4% of the sample.

V and J are truncated by 7 bases and 2 bases respectively, leaving an intervening sequence of 11 bases. CDR1 MNHEY and CDR2 SVGAGI were looked up in the germline V gene. The CDR3 goes from the cysteine to the phenylalanine over 13 residues. The kept DNA is CDR3 alone, 39 bases in frame from the first base. The sample originates from a study of blood T cell repertoires in COVID-19 (TCRdb year 2020). Some background on the complete study: Collaborator samples came from the United States, Italy and Spain and covered acute and convalescent phases of COVID-19. The prospective study material was composed of cDNA or gDNA derived from T cells, B-cell-depleted T cells, or PBMCs. The dataset comprised deeply sampled blood TCRbeta repertoires from subjects exposed to, actively infected with, or recovered from COVID-19. A freely available public database, intended as a resource for researchers studying the immune response to SARS-CoV-2, is where the repertoires were released. The samples were drawn from the first 160 participants of the ongoing ImmuneRACE study and from some 1,300 subjects provided by 6 global collaborators. Sample metadata almost always included a de-identified subject ID, COVID-19 status, age in years and sex. Where HLA class I and class II types were available, the types were taken from metadata supplied by the sample provider, not from assay-based typing. Summary of the overall study and its limitations: The quantity of clinical and demographic metadata differed by source and by participant and was supplied without curation.

In the prospective study, participants were about 18 to 95 years old, resided in about two dozen geographic areas of the United States, and were enrolled through a virtual design. Cohort assignment in the prospective study relied on participant-reported clinical history from a screening survey and a study questionnaire. Each participant in the prospective study had whole blood, serum and a nasopharyngeal or oropharyngeal swab collected by mobile phlebotomists. Prospective study participants could optionally give additional blood draws and questionnaires over an approximately 2-month period. Prospective study blood samples were shipped either frozen or at room temperature before DNA extraction.

This TCR was recovered from a woman aged 45 to 65 with acute COVID-19. Source material: PBMCs or T cells enriched from blood (not recorded which). Recombination connected TRBV6-5 to TRBJ1-2; there is no confident call for the D gene. The CDR3 in this case is CASTISLNYGYTF. The DNA sequence follows: TGTGCCAGCACGATCAGTTTAAACTATGGCTACACCTTC.